A single sample is the source of the 14 T cell receptor beta chains below, sequenced in a study of radiation and T cells in renal cell carcinoma. Clones were sequenced by immunoSEQ multiplex PCR, and TCRdb holds only the in-frame ones, with some missing. This table has 100,000 to 150,000 clones, 88% appearing once. Time point noted: blood 2 weeks post-SBRT. The sample's treatment: 15 Gy SBRT to primary tumor, nephrectomy 4 weeks later. This material consisted of blood, taken from a patient whose treatment included radiotherapy and nephrectomy. These TCRs come from a woman in her seventies with renal cell carcinoma.

V is TRBV6-1 and J is TRBJ2-2; 12 positions agree with TRBD2. Germline trimming cut 4 bases from V and 4 bases from J; bases unmatched to any gene: 7. The germline CDR1 and CDR2 sequences are MNHNS and SASEGT. The CDR3 sequence is 17 residues long. The CDR3 spells CASSGASGGALTGELFF. For the CDR3, the DNA is TGTGCCAGCAGTGGCGCTAGCGGGGGGGCGCTCACCGGGGAGCTGTTTTTT.

This clone is a singleton in its sample. The rearrangement uses TRBV9 and TRBJ1-6; 7 bases line up with TRBD1. The germline gives CDR1 SGDLS, CDR2 YYNGEE. The CDR3 consists of 16 residues. V lost 0 bases, J lost 9 bases, and 9 bases stayed unmatched. In DNA form, the CDR3 reads TGTGCCAGCAGCGTAGAGGGCAGCCCAGGGGGTTCACCCCTCCACTTT. Its translation is CASSVEGSPGGSPLHF.

The J gene is TRBJ2-2, the V gene TRBV5-1; D may be TRBD2 (5 bases). The CDR3 is 16 amino acids. Trimming pared 3 bases from V and 6 bases from J, leaving 18 bases between. CDR1 and CDR2 from the germline V gene are SGHRS and YFSETQ. CDR3 amino acids: CASSSPRGSIPGELFF. CDR3 DNA sequence: TGCGCCAGCAGCTCCCCGAGAGGGAGTATCCCCGGGGAGCTGTTTTTT.

The chain has TRBV30 and TRBJ2-1; perhaps TRBD2 as D (6 bases). Trimming removed 5 bases from V and 0 bases from J, with 11 bases in between. Per the germline V gene, CDR1 is GTSNPN and CDR2 is SVGIG (reference sequence). This CDR3 is built from 14 residues. In nucleotides, the CDR3 is TGTGCCTGGTCCCGGGGAGGCTCCTACAATGAGCAGTTCTTC. This encodes CAWSRGGSYNEQFF.

The chain carries TRBV10-3 and TRBJ1-1; D may be TRBD1 (5 bases). This CDR3 has 12 residues. V was clipped by 11 bases and J by 1 base, with 11 bases between them. CDR1 ENHRY and CDR2 SYGVKD come from the germline V gene. The CDR3 nucleotides read TGTGCCTCGAGGACACAGAACACTGAAGCTTTCTTT. This gives the protein CASRTQNTEAFF.

V is TRBV4-2 and J is TRBJ1-4, with TRBD1 identical over 7 bases. This CDR3 contains 14 residues. With V trimmed by 4 bases and J by 4 bases, 3 bases remained unmatched. The germline CDR1 and CDR2 sequences are LGHNA and YNFKEQ. The CDR3 spells CASSPRQGNEKLFF. For the CDR3, the DNA is TGTGCCAGCAGCCCACGACAGGGTAATGAAAAACTGTTTTTT.

V and J are TRBV7-8 and TRBJ2-2; the D gene is possibly TRBD1 (6 bases). V lost 5 bases and J 1 base, leaving 8 bases between the germline ends. Germline V gene lookup returns CDR1 SGHVS and CDR2 FQNEAQ. The CDR3 runs to 14 residues. The CDR3 DNA is TGTGCCAGCAGCGGGGGACAGAACACCGGGGAGCTGTTTTTT. This translates into CASSGGQNTGELFF. Full variable domain (remainder filled in from reference TRBV7-8 and TRBJ2-2): GAGVSQSPRYKVAKRGQDVALRCDPISGHVSLFWYQQALGQGPEFLTYFQNEAQLDKSGLPSDRFFAERPEGSVSTLKIQRTQQEDSAVYLCASSGGQNTGELFFGEGSRLTVL.

The V gene is TRBV5-8, the J gene TRBJ1-2; D not resolved. V was shortened by 2 bases and J by 4 bases, with 12 bases between the two germline ends. The CDR3 consists of 14 residues. Per the germline V gene, CDR1 is SGHTS and CDR2 is YDEGEE. In DNA, the CDR3 is TGTGCCAGCAGCTTACAACACATCTCCTATGGCTACACCTTC. Amino acids: CASSLQHISYGYTF.

The chain is built from TRBV11-3 and TRBJ1-1; D gene unclear. The CDR3 has 12 amino acids. V lost 5 bases, J lost 5 bases, and 9 bases lay in between. CDR1 is SGHNT, CDR2 YENEEA, per germline. The CDR3 sequence is CASSPPQTEAFF. The CDR3 region has the DNA TGTGCCAGCAGCCCTCCTCAGACTGAAGCTTTCTTT.

This chain joins TRBV4-3 and TRBJ1-1; 7 bases are a match to TRBD1. Germline V gene data show CDR1 as LGHNA and CDR2 as YSLEER. The CDR3 extends over 16 amino acids. The J segment lost 1 base and the V segment lost 6 bases, leaving 11 bases of the junction unmatched. CDR3 nucleotide sequence: TGCGCCAGCAGTCCCCTACTAGGGGGCAGGAACACTGAAGCTTTCTTT. This codes for CASSPLLGGRNTEAFF.

The chain joins TRBV28 to TRBJ2-6; TRBD1 is a possible D gene (5 bases). Germline CDR1 is MDHEN and CDR2 is SYDVKM. Trimming cost V 5 bases and J 3 bases, with 11 bases left between them. The CDR3 covers 15 residues. Here the CDR3 DNA reads TGTGCCAGCAGTCTCCAGGGTTTTGGGGCCAACGTCCTGACTTTC. The encoded protein is CASSLQGFGANVLTF.

The rearrangement joins TRBV18 to TRBJ1-1; D remains ambiguous. CDR3 length: 14 residues. The germline V gene has CDR1 KGHSH and CDR2 LQKENI. V lost 0 bases, J lost 10 bases, and 15 bases lay in between. The CDR3 DNA follows: TGTGCCAGCTCACCACCCCACCTCGACTTAGGAGCTTTCTTT. As protein: CASSPPHLDLGAFF.

V usage is TRBV4-1 and J usage is TRBJ1-6; D perhaps matches TRBD1 (6 bases). CDR1 and CDR2 from the germline V gene are MGHRA and YSYEKL. CDR3 length: 15 residues. V shed 3 bases and J shed 6 bases, with 12 bases lying between them. CDR3 coding DNA: TGCGCCAGCAGCCAGTCCGGGACATTTAATTCACCCCTCCACTTT. It is translated as CASSQSGTFNSPLHF.

The chain links TRBV4-2 to TRBJ2-2; D is unresolved. Trimming took off 0 bases at V and 4 bases at J, with 3 bases between the two ends. This CDR3 is 13 amino acids long. Germline values: CDR1 LGHNA, CDR2 YNFKEQ. The CDR3 reads CASSQDITGELFF. CDR3 nucleotide sequence: TGTGCCAGCAGCCAAGATATCACCGGGGAGCTGTTTTTT.